This TCR beta chain stems from a study of blood T cells in healthy people across ages. General study points: PBMC samples, being unsorted, prevented any conclusive comparison of naive and antigen-experienced cells. A roughly linear fall in TCR beta diversity per million T cells was seen with increasing age.

The CDR3 loop spans 15 amino acids. Germline V gene data show CDR1 as PRHDT and CDR2 as FYEKMQ (reference sequence). Comments on this clonotype: What it binds is unknown.

Combining a sample-barcoded 5' primer with a J-beta primer mix, a second PCR ran for about 7 to 11 cycles. A template-switch adaptor that had 12 random nucleotides put a tag on each cDNA molecule. MiXCR was run by TCRdb on the 5' RACE reads, yielding one entry per CDR3 protein. The sample holds hundreds of thousands of distinct CDR3 sequences; roughly 64% are singletons and the top ten take 22%. The receptor's source is a man in his thirties or forties in good health. The chain recombines TRBV13 with TRBJ2-5; tentatively, D is TRBD2 (5 bases). The end of the DNA is better explained by TRBJ2-7, so the J call may be wrong. Sequenced: blood. The CDR3 spells CASSSDRGNHYEQYF. The CDR3, as DNA: TGTGCCAGCAGCTCCGACCGAGGGAACCACTACGAGCAGTACTTC.